A single sample is the source of the 26 T cell receptor beta chains below, sequenced in a study of Ad26.COV2.S vaccination and SARS-CoV-2 variants listed by TCRdb under 2021. The library was prepared using the immunoSEQ multiplex PCR assay. As stored in TCRdb, this immuneACCESS dataset retains in-frame rearrangements with V and J assigned. A fraction of the clones does not appear; measured against another copy, unresolved V genes explain less than half of the discrepancy, and the remainder lacks a known reason. The sample table holds hundreds of thousands of clones, of which around 89% were seen once. Clones ranked in the top ten supply about 5% of the sample. The treatment or condition label for this specimen denotes: 15 to 20 received Ad26.COV2.S at low or high dose, single or two shots; several received placebo; per-sample allocation not given. For vaccine and placebo recipients, the sequenced repertoires came from samples collected on day 63 after the first injection.

The sample was peripheral blood, taken in a trial of Ad26.COV2.S vaccine versus placebo. All receptors derive from a person between 18 and 65 years old who received the Ad26.COV2.S COVID-19 vaccine or a placebo.

V gene TRBV7-2 combines with J gene TRBJ2-1; tentative D call: TRBD1 (5 bases). Trimming left V 1 base short and J 10 bases short, with 17 bases between. This CDR3 contains 15 residues. In germline, CDR1 is SGHTA, CDR2 FQGNSA. CDR3 region: CASSLGGSSQVEQFF. The CDR3 DNA reads TGTGCCAGCAGCTTAGGGGGCAGCTCCCAGGTCGAGCAGTTCTTC.

The chain has TRBV2 and TRBJ2-2; weak D call: TRBD1 (6 bases). Germline V gene data show CDR1 as SNHLY and CDR2 as FYNNEI. The CDR3 contains 15 residues. Between the trimmed V and J ends, which lost 2 bases and 2 bases, there was a span of 9 bases. The CDR3 DNA reads as TGTGCCAGCAGTGAAACAGGGCTCAACACCGGGGAGCTGTTTTTT. Protein sequence: CASSETGLNTGELFF.

The rearrangement links TRBV19 to TRBJ1-1; 7 bases are a match to TRBD1. This CDR3 is 15 amino acids long. V shed 6 bases and J 0 bases; nucleotides not matched to a gene: 7. CDR1 is LNHDA, CDR2 SQIVND, per germline (reference sequence). The CDR3 nucleotides are TGTGCCAGTAGGAGACAGGGTGCAATGAACACTGAAGCTTTCTTT. This codes for CASRRQGAMNTEAFF.

This rearrangement joins TRBV5-1 to TRBJ2-1; no clear D. The CDR3 is made up of 15 amino acids. The germline V gene has CDR1 SGHRS and CDR2 YFSETQ. V lost 3 bases and J 0 bases, leaving 10 bases between the germline ends. The CDR3 spells CASSYDGSSYNEQFF. In nucleotides, the CDR3 is TGCGCCAGCAGCTACGACGGTAGCTCCTACAATGAGCAGTTCTTC. Variable domain in full (rest from reference TRBV5-1 and TRBJ2-1): KAGVTQTPRYLIKTRGQQVTLSCSPISGHRSVSWYQQTPGQGLQFLFEYFSETQRNKGNFPGRFSGRQFSNSRSEMNVSTLELGDSALYLCASSYDGSSYNEQFFGPGTRLTVL.

The CDR3 loop is CASRSGRDTEAFF. The CDR3 DNA is TGTGCCAGCAGGTCAGGGAGGGACACTGAAGCTTTCTTT. V is TRBV6-5 and J is TRBJ1-1, with D possibly being TRBD1 (5 bases). Trimming removed 6 bases at V and 3 bases at J, with 11 bases between. The germline V gene has CDR1 MNHEY and CDR2 SVGAGI. CDR3 length: 13 amino acids.

This clone has just a few counts. V and J are TRBV11-2 and TRBJ2-1, with TRBD2 matching 9 bases. The J segment lost 2 bases and the V segment lost 4 bases, leaving 3 bases of the junction unmatched. CDR3 length equals 15 residues. From germline, CDR1 is SGHAT and CDR2 FQNNGV. CDR3 loop: CASSSLAGAYNEQFF. As DNA, the CDR3 is TGTGCCAGCAGCTCCTTAGCGGGGGCCTACAATGAGCAGTTCTTC.

This CDR3 is CASSQRGYRGGELFF. The CDR3, as DNA: TGTGCCAGCAGCCAGCGGGGATATCGTGGCGGGGAGCTGTTTTTT. The V call is TRBV3-1 (or the pseudogene TRBV3-2), the J call TRBJ2-2; possibly TRBD2 for D (6 bases). The CDR3 contains 15 residues. Germline CDR1 is LGHDT and CDR2 is YNNKEL (reference sequence). The V gene lost 3 bases and the J gene lost 7 bases, with 15 bases spanning the gap.

The V and J genes are TRBV2 and TRBJ1-1; D is undetermined. Per the germline V gene, CDR1 is SNHLY and CDR2 is FYNNEI. V lost 3 bases, J lost 6 bases, and 8 bases lay in between. The CDR3 has 12 amino acids. The CDR3 reads CASSDTRAEAFF. As DNA, the CDR3 is TGTGCCAGCAGTGATACAAGGGCTGAAGCTTTCTTT.

The genes are TRBV12-3 or TRBV12-4 and TRBJ2-7, with D unclear. The CDR3 runs to 12 residues. Deletions cut 6 bases from V and 3 bases from J, with 9 bases between. CDR3 bases: TGTGCCAGCAGCCACAACCGCTACGAGCAGTACTTC. Translated, it gives CASSHNRYEQYF.

V gene TRBV6-5 combines with J gene TRBJ1-1; 7 positions match TRBD1. The CDR3 extends over 13 amino acids. The trim removed 4 bases at V and 5 bases at J, leaving 4 bases unmatched. The V gene's germline CDR1 is MNHEY and CDR2 SVGAGI. CDR3 region: CASSFQGGTEAFF. As DNA, the CDR3 is TGTGCCAGCAGTTTTCAGGGGGGGACTGAAGCTTTCTTT.

The rearrangement joins TRBV3-1 (or the pseudogene TRBV3-2) to TRBJ2-3, with D uncertain. V lost 1 base to trimming and J lost 10 bases, with 9 bases between them. CDR1 is LGHDT and CDR2 is YNNKEL in the germline V gene (reference sequence). This CDR3 contains 12 residues. CDR3 coding DNA: TGTGCCAGCAGCCAAGGCAATGGAGCGCAGTATTTT. It is translated as CASSQGNGAQYF.

The chain combines TRBV19 with TRBJ1-3; D is unclear. V was trimmed by 2 bases and J by 0 bases, leaving 8 bases between them. The germline V gene has CDR1 LNHDA and CDR2 SQIVND (reference sequence). The CDR3 is 15 residues long. The CDR3 loop reads CASSINSVSGNTIYF. The CDR3 bases are TGTGCCAGTAGTATAAACTCTGTCTCTGGAAACACCATATATTTT.

This chain links TRBV28 with TRBJ2-2, with TRBD1 matching 7 bases. Unmatched junction bases numbered 5, after V lost 6 bases and J lost 4 bases. Germline-derived CDR1 and CDR2 are MDHEN and SYDVKM. This CDR3 has 14 amino acids. CDR3 sequence: CASRTGQFTGELFF. The CDR3 DNA reads TGTGCCAGCAGGACGGGACAGTTCACCGGGGAGCTGTTTTTT.

CDR3 in DNA: TGTGCCAGCAGTAGCGGGAAGGAGACCCAGTACTTC. The encoded protein is CASSSGKETQYF. This rearrangement joins TRBV27 to TRBJ2-5; 7 nucleotides align to TRBD2. V was clipped by 5 bases and J by 5 bases; unmatched bases: 2. The CDR3 runs 12 residues. CDR1 and CDR2 (germline): MNHEY, SMNVEV (reference sequence).

The rearrangement links TRBV28 to TRBJ2-1, with 7 bases identical to TRBD2. Trimming at V came to 7 bases and at J to 9 bases, leaving 12 bases not matched to a gene. This CDR3 has 14 residues. CDR1 and CDR2 from the germline V gene are MDHEN and SYDVKM. The CDR3 region is CASTLVGGRGEQFF. DNA for the CDR3: TGTGCCAGCACCCTAGTCGGAGGGAGGGGTGAGCAGTTCTTC.

For the CDR3, the DNA is TGTGCCAGCAGCCTACGCTATAGGGACAGCTCCTACGAGCAGTACTTC. Amino acids: CASSLRYRDSSYEQYF. The rearrangement links TRBV3-1 (or the pseudogene TRBV3-2) to TRBJ2-7; 7 bases are shared with TRBD1. Per germline, CDR1 LGHDT and CDR2 YNNKEL (reference sequence). Germline trimming cut 4 bases from V and 0 bases from J; bases unmatched to any gene: 9. The CDR3 length is 16 residues.

V usage is TRBV2 and J usage is TRBJ2-7; D is perhaps TRBD1 (6 bases). Germline V gene sequence: CDR1 SNHLY, CDR2 FYNNEI. The CDR3 sequence is 10 residues long. Trimming shortened V by 6 bases and J by 7 bases, and 7 bases separated the two germline ends. In nucleotides, the CDR3 is TGTGCCAGCAGAGGACAGGAGCAGTACTTC. It specifies CASRGQEQYF. The full variable domain, rest sourced from reference TRBV2 and TRBJ2-7, is EPEVTQTPSHQVTQMGQEVILRCVPISNHLYFYWYRQILGQKVEFLVSFYNNEISEKSEIFDDQFSVERPDGSNFTLKIRSTKLEDSAMYFCASRGQEQYFGPGTRLTVT.

The chain carries TRBV28 and TRBJ1-5; unclear D gene. Trimming took 3 bases from V and 6 from J, leaving 12 bases between them. This CDR3 contains 14 residues. Germline V lookup: CDR1 MDHEN, CDR2 SYDVKM. CDR3 amino acids: CASSLGGRLQPQHF. The CDR3, as DNA: TGTGCCAGCAGTTTGGGTGGCAGGCTTCAGCCCCAGCATTTT. Full variable domain (remainder filled in from reference TRBV28 and TRBJ1-5): DVKVTQSSRYLVKRTGEKVFLECVQDMDHENMFWYRQDPGLGLRLIYFSYDVKMKEKGDIPEGYSVSREKKERFSLILESASTNQTSMYLCASSLGGRLQPQHFGDGTRLSIL.

There are a few counts of this clone. The J gene is TRBJ1-5, the V gene TRBV28; 7 bases map to TRBD1. The CDR3 contains 13 residues. Trimming cost V 7 bases and J 10 bases; bases outside gene matches: 10. Germline CDR1 and CDR2: MDHEN and SYDVKM. The CDR3: CASTLGQASPQHF. In DNA, the CDR3 is TGTGCCAGCACCTTAGGACAGGCCTCTCCCCAGCATTTT.

This chain joins TRBV5-1 and TRBJ2-2, with no clear D. Germline assignment: CDR1 SGHRS and CDR2 YFSETQ. This CDR3 has 13 residues. Trimming stripped 4 bases from V and 2 bases from J, with 6 bases between. The CDR3 here is CASSQDNTGELFF. In DNA, the CDR3 is TGCGCCAGCAGCCAGGATAACACCGGGGAGCTGTTTTTT.

J is TRBJ2-3 and V is TRBV7-9, with D tentatively TRBD2 (6 bases). V was pared by 0 bases and J by 1 base, with 11 bases between. Germline CDR1 and CDR2: SEHNR and FQNEAQ (reference sequence). The CDR3 is 16 amino acids. The CDR3, as DNA: TGTGCCAGCAGCTTAGCGGTGGGAGGCGGCACAGATACGCAGTATTTT. Its protein product is CASSLAVGGGTDTQYF.

V usage is TRBV5-1 and J usage is TRBJ2-7; a possible D gene is TRBD1 (6 bases). The CDR3 is 14 residues long. Germline V gene lookup returns CDR1 SGHRS and CDR2 YFSETQ. Trimming left V 7 bases short and J 0 bases short, with 14 bases between. CDR3 region: CASAGTGISYEQYF. CDR3 DNA: TGCGCCAGCGCGGGTACAGGGATCTCCTACGAGCAGTACTTC.

V and J are TRBV19 and TRBJ2-1; maybe TRBD1 (6 bases). Germline values: CDR1 LNHDA, CDR2 SQIVND (reference sequence). CDR3 size: 15 residues. The V end lost 0 bases, the J end lost 6 bases, and 12 bases lay between the germline ends. The CDR3 DNA follows: TGTGCCAGTAGTATAGATAACAGGGCTGGCAATGAGCAGTTCTTC. Its translation: CASSIDNRAGNEQFF.

The chain uses TRBV11-2 and TRBJ1-1, with D possibly TRBD1 on 6 matching bases. This CDR3 region has 13 residues. Germline V gives CDR1 SGHAT, CDR2 FQNNGV. With 5 bases removed from V and 0 bases from J, the gap between germline ends came to 7 bases. The CDR3 bases are TGTGCCAGCAGCCGACAGGTGAACACTGAAGCTTTCTTT. Translating it yields CASSRQVNTEAFF.

The rearrangement uses TRBV5-1 and TRBJ2-2, with 9 bases identical to TRBD1. The CDR3 loop spans 18 amino acids. Germline V gives CDR1 SGHRS, CDR2 YFSETQ. Trimming removed 4 bases from V and 6 bases from J; junction bases left unmatched: 16. CDR3 residues: CASSHLITGGDVSGELFF. In nucleotides, the CDR3 is TGCGCCAGCAGCCACCTAATTACAGGGGGCGACGTCTCCGGGGAGCTGTTTTTT. Full variable domain (missing parts from reference TRBV5-1 and TRBJ2-2): KAGVTQTPRYLIKTRGQQVTLSCSPISGHRSVSWYQQTPGQGLQFLFEYFSETQRNKGNFPGRFSGRQFSNSRSEMNVSTLELGDSALYLCASSHLITGGDVSGELFFGEGSRLTVL.

The rearrangement links TRBV3-1 (or the pseudogene TRBV3-2) to TRBJ1-1; 7 bases are shared with TRBD1. Germline V gives CDR1 LGHDT, CDR2 YNNKEL (reference sequence). Germline trimming cut 7 bases from V and 1 base from J; bases unmatched to any gene: 9. This CDR3 spans 15 amino acids. As DNA, the CDR3 is TGTGCCAGCACCCTACGGGGACAGAGGAACACTGAAGCTTTCTTT. This sequence encodes CASTLRGQRNTEAFF.